Listed below are T cell receptor beta chains from one sample, sequenced in a study of human T cells and chemical hapten exposure. One entry per CDR3 protein results from TCRdb running MiXCR on the RACE reads. The sample holds 300,000 to 400,000 distinct CDR3 sequences, roughly 4.6% seen once. Specimen: whole blood, collected in connection with sensitization to the hapten diphenylcyclopropenone (DPC). The receptor set was obtained from a woman between 50 and 59 years old with alopecia areata. Some clones in this sample may be carry-over from other donors' samples. CDR3s include the opening cysteine and the closing phenylalanine or tryptophan. The D gene is left open where the match is weak. Expanded clones get a size class; other rows say once, few or many, or leave the size out.

V: TRBV3-1; D: TRBD2; J: TRBJ2-1; size: many; DNA: TGTGCCAGCAGCCAAGAATTTGAACTAGCGGGATCATACAATGAGCAGTTCTTC; CDR3: CASSQEFELAGSYNEQFF
V: TRBV3-1; D: TRBD2; J: TRBJ2-1; size: many; DNA: TGTGCCAGCGGAGGACTAGCGGGAGACACCCCCATCGTCTTC; CDR3: CASGGLAGDTPIVF
V: TRBV16; D: -; J: TRBJ2-1; size: many; DNA: TGTGCCAGCAGCCAGACAGGCGGGCAGTTCTTC; CDR3: CASSQTGGQFF
V: TRBV2; D: -; J: TRBJ1-2; size: many; DNA: TGTGCCAGCAGTGAAGCCTCACGGTCCTATGGCTACACCTTC; CDR3: CASSEASRSYGYTF
V: TRBV20-1; D: -; J: TRBJ2-7; size: few; DNA: TGCAGTGCTGGGGACACCTACGAGCAGTACTTC; CDR3: CSAGDTYEQYF
V: TRBV2; D: -; J: TRBJ1-2; size: few; DNA: TGTGCCAGCAGTGAAGCGCTGAGGTCTGGCTACACCTTC; CDR3: CASSEALRSGYTF
V: TRBV7-2; D: -; J: TRBJ2-1; size: many; DNA: TGTGCCAGCAGCTTAGATGGGAGGGGGTTTCGGGAGCAGTTCTTC; CDR3: CASSLDGRGFREQFF
V: TRBV5-1; D: -; J: TRBJ1-1; size: many; DNA: TGCGCCAGCAGCTTTAGGGCAGGGGCTGAAGCTTTCTTT; CDR3: CASSFRAGAEAFF
V: TRBV25-1; D: TRBD1; J: TRBJ2-5; size: many; DNA: TGTGCCAGCAGTTTTCAGGGGGCGACGGAGACCCAGTACTTC; CDR3: CASSFQGATETQYF
V: TRBV5-1; D: -; J: TRBJ1-4; size: many; DNA: TGCGCCAGCAGCCACGGACAGAATGAAAAACTGTTTTTT; CDR3: CASSHGQNEKLFF
V: TRBV7-9; D: -; J: TRBJ2-2; size: few; DNA: TGTGCCAGCAGCTTAGAGGGGGGCCTCACCGGGGAGCTGTTTTTT; CDR3: CASSLEGGLTGELFF
V: TRBV5-1; D: TRBD2; J: TRBJ2-3; size: few; DNA: TGCGCCAGCAGCCCAAGCGGGAGGGCCACCACAGATACGCAGTATTTT; CDR3: CASSPSGRATTDTQYF
V: TRBV4-1; D: -; J: TRBJ1-6; size: few; DNA: TGCGCCAGCAGCCCCGGGACAAGCTCCTATAATTCACCCCTCCACTTT; CDR3: CASSPGTSSYNSPLHF
V: TRBV28; D: TRBD2; J: TRBJ2-1; size: many; DNA: TGTGCCAGCTTCAGGACTAGCGGGAGAGGTGAGCAGTTCTTC; CDR3: CASFRTSGRGEQFF
V: TRBV5-5; D: TRBD1; J: TRBJ2-3; size: -; DNA: TGTGCCAGCCTCTCGACAGGGGGGGCAGATACGCAGTATTTT; CDR3: CASLSTGGADTQYF
V: TRBV20-1; D: -; J: TRBJ2-7; size: -; DNA: TGCAGTGCTAGGGGGGACACCTCCTACGAGCAGTACTTC; CDR3: CSARGDTSYEQYF
V: TRBV6-2/TRBV6-3; D: -; J: TRBJ1-1; size: many; DNA: TGTGCCAGCAGTTACTCGATCGGGGGGTCGGCTTTCTTT; CDR3: CASSYSIGGSAFF
V: TRBV3-1; D: -; J: TRBJ1-1; size: -; DNA: TGTGCCAGCAGCCAAGATCTAAGCGACACTGAAGCTTTCTTT; CDR3: CASSQDLSDTEAFF
V: TRBV6-5; D: -; J: TRBJ1-1; size: -; DNA: TGTGCCAGCAGTTACGCGGTGGGGAACACTGAAGCTTTCTTT; CDR3: CASSYAVGNTEAFF
V: TRBV7-8; D: TRBD2; J: TRBJ2-6; size: many; DNA: TGTGCCAGCAGCTTCGGACTAGCGGGAGACTCTGGGGCCAACGTCCTGACTTTC; CDR3: CASSFGLAGDSGANVLTF
V: TRBV2; D: TRBD1; J: TRBJ1-1; size: few; DNA: TGTGCCAGCAGACAGGGGATAGGATACACTGAAGCTTTCTTT; CDR3: CASRQGIGYTEAFF
V: TRBV5-4; D: TRBD1; J: TRBJ1-1; size: -; DNA: TGTGCCAGCAGACGGACAGGGGGCGATGAAGCTTTCTTT; CDR3: CASRRTGGDEAFF
V: TRBV7-2; D: -; J: TRBJ2-5; size: -; DNA: TGTGCCAGCGGAGGGCCAGGAGAGACCCAGTACTTC; CDR3: CASGGPGETQYF
V: TRBV6-2/TRBV6-3; D: -; J: TRBJ1-5; size: many; DNA: TGTGCCAGCAGTAACCCGATGACGGATAGCAATCAGCCCCAGCATTTT; CDR3: CASSNPMTDSNQPQHF
V: TRBV6-2/TRBV6-3; D: TRBD2; J: TRBJ2-1; size: few; DNA: TGTGCCAGCAGTTACAATCTAGCGGGGGGGCCTTCCTACAATGAGCAGTTCTTC; CDR3: CASSYNLAGGPSYNEQFF
V: TRBV10-3; D: -; J: TRBJ1-5; size: -; DNA: TGTGCCATCAGTGTCTCTGGAGGCAGAGGAAATCAGCCCCAGCATTTT; CDR3: CAISVSGGRGNQPQHF
V: TRBV29-1; D: TRBD1; J: TRBJ1-2; size: many; DNA: TGCAGCGTTCCACAGGGGCAAAACATGTATGGCTACACCTTC; CDR3: CSVPQGQNMYGYTF
V: TRBV10-3; D: -; J: TRBJ2-4; size: -; DNA: TGTGCCATCAGTGAGTCCAAGGACACTCAAGCCAAAAACATTCAGTACTTC; CDR3: CAISESKDTQAKNIQYF
V: TRBV11-3; D: TRBD1; J: TRBJ2-1; size: -; DNA: TGTGCCAGCAGCCCTTCGACAGGGGGCTCCTACAATGAGCAGTTCTTC; CDR3: CASSPSTGGSYNEQFF
V: TRBV12-3/TRBV12-4; D: -; J: TRBJ1-5; size: -; DNA: TGTGCCAGCATTGAAGATCATAGCAATCAGCCCCAGCATTTT; CDR3: CASIEDHSNQPQHF
V: TRBV7-9; D: TRBD1; J: TRBJ2-5; size: many; DNA: TGTGCCAGCAGCTGGACAGGGGGACAAGAGACCCAGTACTTC; CDR3: CASSWTGGQETQYF
V: TRBV6-6; D: -; J: TRBJ2-7; size: few; DNA: TGTGCCAGCAGTTTCCCACAGGGGGGGTCCTACGAGCAGTACTTC; CDR3: CASSFPQGGSYEQYF
V: TRBV5-1; D: -; J: TRBJ1-1; size: many; DNA: TGCGCCAGCAGCTTGGTCCCACAGGGACTAATGAACACTGAAGCTTTCTTT; CDR3: CASSLVPQGLMNTEAFF
V: TRBV6-2/TRBV6-3; D: -; J: TRBJ2-7; size: few; DNA: TGTGCCAGCAGTTACAGAGGAAGGGTTGACGAGCAGTACTTC; CDR3: CASSYRGRVDEQYF
V: TRBV29-1; D: -; J: TRBJ2-6; size: many; DNA: TGCAGCGTCCGCGAGGCGACTGGGGCCAACGTCCTGACTTTC; CDR3: CSVREATGANVLTF
V: TRBV5-1; D: -; J: TRBJ2-7; size: many; DNA: TGCGCCAGCAGCTTGGGAGGGTCCAGCTCCTACGAGCAGTACTTC; CDR3: CASSLGGSSSYEQYF
V: TRBV24-1; D: -; J: TRBJ1-5; size: many; DNA: TGTGCCACCAGTGCGAGCCATAGCAATCAGCCCCAGCATTTT; CDR3: CATSASHSNQPQHF
V: TRBV7-8; D: -; J: TRBJ1-4; size: many; DNA: TGTGCCAGCAGCGACGACAGGAATCCAACTAATGAAAAACTGTTTTTT; CDR3: CASSDDRNPTNEKLFF
V: TRBV9; D: TRBD2; J: TRBJ2-1; size: few; DNA: TGTGCCAGCAGCCCCCTAGCGGGGGGGGACAATGAGCAGTTCTTC; CDR3: CASSPLAGGDNEQFF
V: TRBV7-8; D: -; J: TRBJ2-6; size: -; DNA: TGTGCCAGCAGCTTAAACAGCCCGGCCTCTGGGGCCAACGTCCTGACTTTC; CDR3: CASSLNSPASGANVLTF
V: TRBV5-6; D: -; J: TRBJ1-1; size: -; DNA: TGTGCCAGCAGCTTGGAAGGGAGGGCGACCACTGAAGCTTTCTTT; CDR3: CASSLEGRATTEAFF
V: TRBV20-1; D: TRBD2; J: TRBJ2-1; size: few; DNA: TGCAGTGCCATAGTGACTAGCGGGTACAATGAGCAGTTCTTC; CDR3: CSAIVTSGYNEQFF
V: TRBV5-1; D: TRBD1; J: TRBJ2-3; size: few; DNA: TGCGCCAGCAGCTTCGGACAGGGGGCGGAAGATACGCAGTATTTT; CDR3: CASSFGQGAEDTQYF
V: TRBV6-5; D: -; J: TRBJ2-3; size: many; DNA: TGTGCCAGCAGTTACGGGTTCGGGGACCAAGATACGCAGTATTTT; CDR3: CASSYGFGDQDTQYF
V: TRBV20-1; D: TRBD2; J: TRBJ2-2; size: many; DNA: TGCAGTGCTAGTGGCGGGAGGCGGACCGGGGAGCTGTTTTTT; CDR3: CSASGGRRTGELFF
V: TRBV5-1; D: TRBD2; J: TRBJ2-1; size: many; DNA: TGCGCCAGCAGCTTGGGCGGGAGGCTTAATGAGCAGTTCTTC; CDR3: CASSLGGRLNEQFF
V: TRBV6-8; D: -; J: TRBJ2-5; size: -; DNA: TGTGCCAGCAGCCCCGACAAGCCCCAAGAGACCCAGTACTTC; CDR3: CASSPDKPQETQYF
V: TRBV20-1; D: -; J: TRBJ2-3; size: many; DNA: TGCAGTGCTAGCGGGGCCAGCACAGATACGCAGTATTTT; CDR3: CSASGASTDTQYF